The rows below give T cell receptor beta chains drawn from one sample of a study of T cells expressing NK-cell markers. TCRdb reprocessed the 5' RACE reads and stores each CDR3 protein as one record, lacking DNA. This sample contains about 150,000 distinct CDR3 sequences. Sample: blood T cells: a sorted CD56 or NKG2C T cell subset, CD4+ or CD8+ T cells, or bulk PBMC T cells (not recorded which). The receptors shown here come from a woman aged 45-60 years in good health. Each CDR3 is given with its conserved first and last residue.

j_gene: TRBJ1-5; v_gene: TRBV4-1; CDR3aa: CASSQVVRAGNQPQHF
j_gene: TRBJ2-5; v_gene: TRBV7-2; CDR3aa: CASSLAGSGETQYF
j_gene: TRBJ2-2; v_gene: TRBV7-3; CDR3aa: CASSLTWAGELFF
j_gene: TRBJ2-7; v_gene: TRBV20-1; CDR3aa: CSARDRARFYF
j_gene: TRBJ2-7; v_gene: TRBV10-3; CDR3aa: CAIRDERNEQYF
j_gene: TRBJ2-3; v_gene: TRBV6-5; CDR3aa: CASSYSSGAGVWDTQYF
j_gene: TRBJ2-5; v_gene: TRBV28; CDR3aa: CASSLAKNTPYQETQYF
j_gene: TRBJ2-2; v_gene: TRBV21-1; CDR3aa: CASAHGGLAGGPNTGELFF
j_gene: TRBJ2-1; v_gene: TRBV4-1; CDR3aa: CASSFPGAGGASNEQFF
j_gene: TRBJ2-1; v_gene: TRBV12-3/TRBV12-4; CDR3aa: CASSLLAGYNEQFF
j_gene: TRBJ1-2; v_gene: TRBV12-3/TRBV12-4; CDR3aa: CASSSKRGYYGYTF
j_gene: TRBJ1-1; v_gene: TRBV6-5; CDR3aa: CASSRSQGSTEAFF